The entry below describes one T cell receptor beta chain. The antigen is not known. The CDR3 has 14 residues. The V gene end was trimmed by 8 bases and the J gene end by 1 base; junction bases not matched to a gene: 4. Germline V lookup: CDR1 MDHEN, CDR2 SYDVKM. The sample is drawn from a study of CD4 T cells in relation to SARS-CoV-2 and coronaviruses. Across the study: TCR beta CDR3s were sequenced after 10-day antigen culture of PBMCs.

Unexposed donor CD4+ T cells date from 2011-2018, before the COVID-19 pandemic. CD4+ T cells were isolated from the cells after about ten days of culture. Assay: immunoSEQ multiplex PCR; the TCRdb copy retains only in-frame clones and omits some. Among some 21,000 clones listed, about 70% were seen once. The TCR sequence derives from a human donor in good health. The sequenced sample was CD4+ T cells from PBMCs, cultured in vitro. J is TRBJ2-1 and V is TRBV28; 8 nucleotides line up with TRBD1. The CDR3 sequence: CASGTGGSYNEQFF. The CDR3 DNA follows: TGTGCCAGCGGCACAGGGGGATCCTACAATGAGCAGTTCTTC.